This TCR beta chain was retrieved from a study of T-cell memory formation after mild COVID-19. On this clonotype: As yet, its antigen is unknown.

Regarding the study as a whole: Those CD4+ clones that contracted were mainly in CM and EM (CD8+ ones in EMRA). Some responding clones appeared in pre-infection memory, suggesting cross-reactive memory joined.

The CDR3 consists of 16 residues. V lost 3 bases and J lost 4, with 18 bases in between. CDR1 is KGHSH, CDR2 LQKENI, per germline. TCRdb reprocessed the 5' RACE reads with MiXCR, giving one entry per CDR3 protein. The repertoire holds 280,000 or so distinct CDR3 sequences, with over 15% as singletons. The receptor comes from a man in his late teens or twenties who had mild COVID-19 (a few samples of this study predate the infection). Cell type and time point are not known. Input material: PBMCs or a T cell subset sorted from them (not recorded which). The chain employs TRBV18 and TRBJ1-2, with D unresolved. CDR3 in amino acids: CASSPRWAMTVYGYTF. The CDR3 region has the DNA TGTGCCAGCTCACCCAGGTGGGCAATGACGGTCTATGGCTACACCTTC.